The 9 T cell receptor beta chains presented below share a single source sample, sequenced in a study of glioma-infiltrating T cells. Amplification of TCR alpha and beta CDR3 regions from RNA used iRepertoire nested multiplex PCR. TCRdb fed the multiplex PCR reads into MiXCR, producing one record per CDR3 protein. The sample contains more than 350,000 distinct CDR3 sequences, less than 50% of which appear only once. The sequencing input was glioma tissue, nonneoplastic brain tissue, or PBMCs (not recorded which). The receptor source for this set is a human donor with low-grade glioma or glioblastoma, undergoing nonglioma brain surgery, or in good health (not recorded which).

The gene calls are TRBV28 and TRBJ2-7, with D unclear. V was cut by 6 bases and J by 7 bases, with 13 bases left in between. The CDR3 has 12 residues. Per the germline V gene, CDR1 is MDHEN and CDR2 is SYDVKM. As DNA, the CDR3 is TGTGCCAGCAGACAGATTTACAATGAGCAGTACTTC. Translation: CASRQIYNEQYF.

A remark on this clonotype: With a much larger clone just one base away, this may be a read error. The chain carries TRBV6-1 and TRBJ2-7; TRBD1 matches at 9 bases. The CDR3 extends over 14 amino acids. CDR1 is MNHNS, CDR2 SASEGT, per germline. V lost 10 bases and J lost 8; bases outside the gene matches: 15. CDR3 coding DNA: TGTGCCACCCAAAAACAGGGGGCGAACCACAAGCAGTACTTC. Its translation: CATQKQGANHKQYF.

This clonotype turned up a few times. The chain is built from TRBV10-3 and TRBJ2-7; the D is unclear. CDR3 length: 11 residues. Germline CDR1 is ENHRY and CDR2 is SYGVKD. Trimming cost V 1 base and J 3 bases, with 1 base left between them. This CDR3 is CAISEYYEQYF. The DNA for the CDR3 is TGTGCCATCAGTGAGTACTACGAGCAGTACTTC.

This clonotype appeared a few times. The J gene is TRBJ2-1, the V gene TRBV20-1; tentatively, D is TRBD2 (6 bases). Trimming removed 0 bases at V and 10 bases at J, with 16 bases between. CDR3 length: 14 amino acids. Germline V gives CDR1 DFQATT, CDR2 SNEGSKA (reference sequence). In nucleotides, the CDR3 is TGCAGTGCTAGAGATCGCGCCTTTAGCGGAGAGCAGTTCTTC. Translation: CSARDRAFSGEQFF.

This clonotype has more than one count but fewer than ten. The rearrangement joins TRBV20-1 to TRBJ1-1, with D possibly TRBD1 on 5 matching bases. The V end was cut by 6 bases, the J end by 0 bases, with 11 bases between. The CDR3 spans 13 residues. Germline CDR1 is DFQATT and CDR2 is SNEGSKA (reference sequence). Here the CDR3 reads CSAPTDLNTEAFF. CDR3 DNA sequence: TGCAGTGCCCCGACAGACTTGAACACTGAAGCTTTCTTT.

The V gene is TRBV5-6, the J gene TRBJ2-3, with a tentative D call TRBD2 (5 bases). CDR3 size: 14 residues. V was cut by 4 bases and J by 4 bases, with 13 bases left in between. Germline lookup yields CDR1 SGHDT and CDR2 YYEEEE. The CDR3 loop is CASSIGLAPDTQYF. The CDR3 region has the DNA TGTGCCAGCAGCATCGGACTGGCCCCAGATACGCAGTATTTT. The full variable domain, in which reference TRBV5-6 and TRBJ2-3 provide the parts outside the CDR3, is DAGVTQSPTHLIKTRGQQVTLRCSPKSGHDTVSWYQQALGQGPQFIFQYYEEEERQRGNFPDRFSGHQFPNYSSELNVNALLLGDSALYLCASSIGLAPDTQYFGPGTRLTVL.

V is TRBV6-5 and J is TRBJ2-3; TRBD2 agrees at 7 bases. CDR1 is MNHEY and CDR2 is SVGAGI in the germline V gene. The CDR3 is 11 amino acids. CDR3 protein: CASRRAGAQYF. The DNA of the CDR3 is TGTGCTTCAAGGCGGGCGGGGGCGCAGTATTTT.

Regarding this clonotype: A single base separates this from a much larger clone, so it may be a read error. The rearrangement joins TRBV15 to TRBJ1-1; weak D call: TRBD1 (5 bases). The CDR3 is 15 amino acids. Germline V gene data show CDR1 as LNHNV and CDR2 as YYDKDF (reference sequence). CDR3 sequence: CASSERAGPLPGAFF. The CDR3, as DNA: TGTGCCAGCAGCGAGAGGGCAGGGCCTCTCCCGGGGGCTTTCTTT.

This clonotype was detected a few times. This chain uses TRBV5-1 with TRBJ2-7, with 7 positions matching TRBD1. V trimming: 3 bases; J trimming: 2 bases; junction bases outside the gene matches: 8. Per the germline V gene, CDR1 is SGHRS and CDR2 is YFSETQ. The CDR3 loop spans 15 amino acids. CDR3 DNA sequence: TGCGCCAGCAGCTACGAGACAGGGTCTACCTACGAGCAGTACTTC. Amino acids: CASSYETGSTYEQYF.